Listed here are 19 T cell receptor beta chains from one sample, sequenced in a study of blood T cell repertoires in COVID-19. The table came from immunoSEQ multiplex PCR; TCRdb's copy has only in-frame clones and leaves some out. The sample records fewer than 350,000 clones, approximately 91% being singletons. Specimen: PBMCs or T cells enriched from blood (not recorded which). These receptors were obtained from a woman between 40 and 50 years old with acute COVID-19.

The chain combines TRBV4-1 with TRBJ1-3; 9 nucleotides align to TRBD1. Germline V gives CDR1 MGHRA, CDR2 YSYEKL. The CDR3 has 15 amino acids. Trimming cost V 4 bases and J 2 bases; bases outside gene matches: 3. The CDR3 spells CASSPDRGAGNTIYF. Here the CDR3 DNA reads TGCGCCAGCAGCCCGGACAGGGGAGCTGGAAACACCATATATTTT.

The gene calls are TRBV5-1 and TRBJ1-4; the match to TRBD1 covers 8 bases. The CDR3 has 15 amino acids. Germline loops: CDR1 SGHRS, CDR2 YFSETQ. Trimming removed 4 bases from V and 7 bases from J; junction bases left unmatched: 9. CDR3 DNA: TGCGCCAGCAGCCCGTCCCGGGACAGGCCTGAAAAACTGTTTTTT. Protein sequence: CASSPSRDRPEKLFF.

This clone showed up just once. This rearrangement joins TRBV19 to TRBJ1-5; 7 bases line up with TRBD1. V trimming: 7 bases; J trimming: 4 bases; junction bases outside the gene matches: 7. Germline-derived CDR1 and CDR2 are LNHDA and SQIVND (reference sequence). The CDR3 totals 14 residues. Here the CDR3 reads CASTHQQGNQPQHF. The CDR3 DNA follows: TGTGCCAGTACTCATCAACAGGGGAATCAGCCCCAGCATTTT.

The CDR3 sequence: CASSILRGNYGYTF. CDR3 nucleotide sequence: TGTGCCAGTAGTATTCTCAGGGGGAACTATGGCTACACCTTC. This chain connects TRBV19 to TRBJ1-2; TRBD1 matches at 7 bases. This CDR3 comprises 14 residues. V shed 3 bases, J shed 2 bases, and the junction held 3 bases outside the gene matches. CDR1 LNHDA and CDR2 SQIVND come from the germline V gene (reference sequence).

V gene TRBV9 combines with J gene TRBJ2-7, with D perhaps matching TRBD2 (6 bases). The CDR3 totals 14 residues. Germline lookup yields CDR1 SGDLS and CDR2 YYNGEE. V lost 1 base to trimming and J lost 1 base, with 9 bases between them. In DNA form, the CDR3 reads TGTGCCAGCAGCGTAAGAGGGACTTCCTACGAGCAGTACTTC. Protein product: CASSVRGTSYEQYF.

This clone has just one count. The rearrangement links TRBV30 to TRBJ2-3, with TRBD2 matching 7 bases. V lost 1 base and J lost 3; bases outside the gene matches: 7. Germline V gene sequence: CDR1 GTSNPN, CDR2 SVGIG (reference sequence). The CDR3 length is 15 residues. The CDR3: CAWSALAGVTDTQYF. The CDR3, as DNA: TGTGCCTGGAGTGCTCTTGCGGGAGTAACAGATACGCAGTATTTT.

The CDR3 region has the DNA TGTGCCAGCAGCTTAGGAGGAGGGAACACCATATATTTT. Encoded protein: CASSLGGGNTIYF. J is TRBJ1-3 and V is TRBV7-2, with unresolved D. Germline V gives CDR1 SGHTA, CDR2 FQGNSA. V dropped 1 base and J dropped 7 bases, with 8 bases sitting between them. The CDR3 has 13 residues.

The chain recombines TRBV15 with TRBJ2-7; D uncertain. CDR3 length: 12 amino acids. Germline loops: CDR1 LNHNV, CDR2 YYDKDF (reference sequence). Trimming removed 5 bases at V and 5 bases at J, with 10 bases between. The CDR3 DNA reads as TGTGCCACCAGCCCGCCTGGCCACGAGCAGTACTTC. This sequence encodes CATSPPGHEQYF. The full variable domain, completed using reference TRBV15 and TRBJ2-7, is DAMVIQNPRYQVTQFGKPVTLSCSQTLNHNVMYWYQQKSSQAPKLLFHYYDKDFNNEADTPDNFQSRRPNTSFCFLDIRSPGLGDTAMYLCATSPPGHEQYFGPGTRLTVT.

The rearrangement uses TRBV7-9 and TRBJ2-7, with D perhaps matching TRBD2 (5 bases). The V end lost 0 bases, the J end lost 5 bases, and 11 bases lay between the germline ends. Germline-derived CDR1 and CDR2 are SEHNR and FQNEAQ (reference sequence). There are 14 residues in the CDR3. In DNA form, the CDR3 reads TGTGCCAGCAGCTTAGCGTCTTTAGCGAACGAGCAGTACTTC. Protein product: CASSLASLANEQYF.

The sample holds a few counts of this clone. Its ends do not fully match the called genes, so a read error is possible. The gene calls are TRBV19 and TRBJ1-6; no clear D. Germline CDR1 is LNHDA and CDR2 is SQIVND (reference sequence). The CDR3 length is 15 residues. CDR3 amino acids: CASSIGEARASTLHF. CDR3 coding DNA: TGTGCCAGTAGTATAGGTGAGGCCAGAGCTTCAACCCTCCACTTT.

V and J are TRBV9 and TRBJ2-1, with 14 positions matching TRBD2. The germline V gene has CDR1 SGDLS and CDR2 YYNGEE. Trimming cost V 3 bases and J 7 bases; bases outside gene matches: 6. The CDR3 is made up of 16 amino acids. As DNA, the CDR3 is TGTGCCAGCAGCGCGACTAGCGGGAGGGTCGGGAATGAGCAGTTCTTC. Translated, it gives CASSATSGRVGNEQFF.

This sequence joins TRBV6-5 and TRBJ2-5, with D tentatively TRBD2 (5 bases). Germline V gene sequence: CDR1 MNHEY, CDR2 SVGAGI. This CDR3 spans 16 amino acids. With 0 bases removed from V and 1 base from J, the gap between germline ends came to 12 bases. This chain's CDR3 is CASSYSGSQPQETQYF. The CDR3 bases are TGTGCCAGCAGTTACTCGGGGAGTCAGCCCCAAGAGACCCAGTACTTC.

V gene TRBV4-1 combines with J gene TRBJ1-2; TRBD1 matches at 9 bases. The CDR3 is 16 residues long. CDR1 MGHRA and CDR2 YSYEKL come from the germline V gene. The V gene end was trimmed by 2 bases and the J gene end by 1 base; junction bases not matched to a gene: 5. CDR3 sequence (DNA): TGCGCCAGCAGCCAACCGACAGGGGGTCTTAACTATGGCTACACCTTC. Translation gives CASSQPTGGLNYGYTF.

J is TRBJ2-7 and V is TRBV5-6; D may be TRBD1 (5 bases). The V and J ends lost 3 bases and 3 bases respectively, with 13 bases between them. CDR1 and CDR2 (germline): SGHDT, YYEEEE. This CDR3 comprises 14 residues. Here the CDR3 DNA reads TGTGCCAGCAGCTCTTCGGACATCCTCTACGAGCAGTACTTC. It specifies CASSSSDILYEQYF.

CDR3 region: CASRGLAGAHEQYF. CDR3 nucleotide sequence: TGTGCCAGCAGAGGACTAGCGGGAGCCCACGAGCAGTACTTC. The V gene is TRBV28, the J gene TRBJ2-7; 13 positions agree with TRBD2. The germline gives CDR1 MDHEN, CDR2 SYDVKM. The CDR3 is 14 amino acids. Trimming took 6 bases from V and 5 from J; bases not matched to a gene: 4.

This chain's CDR3 is CATSDGTYNSPLHF. In DNA, the CDR3 is TGTGCCACCAGTGACGGGACCTATAATTCACCCCTCCACTTT. The chain employs TRBV24-1 and TRBJ1-6; D remains unclear. Per germline, CDR1 KGHDR and CDR2 SFDVKD. The CDR3 totals 14 residues. Trimming took 4 bases from V and 2 from J, leaving 5 bases between them.

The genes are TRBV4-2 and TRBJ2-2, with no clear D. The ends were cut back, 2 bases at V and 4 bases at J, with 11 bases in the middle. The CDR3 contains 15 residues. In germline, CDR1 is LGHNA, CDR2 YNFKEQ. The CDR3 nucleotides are TGTGCCAGCAGCCAAATTGATAGCAGCACCGGGGAGCTGTTTTTT. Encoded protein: CASSQIDSSTGELFF.

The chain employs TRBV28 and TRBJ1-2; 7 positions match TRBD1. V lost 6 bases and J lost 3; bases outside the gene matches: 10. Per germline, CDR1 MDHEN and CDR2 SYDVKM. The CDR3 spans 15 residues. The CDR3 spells CASSTSGRGYYGYTF. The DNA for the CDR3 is TGTGCCAGCAGCACCTCGGGCAGGGGGTACTATGGCTACACCTTC.

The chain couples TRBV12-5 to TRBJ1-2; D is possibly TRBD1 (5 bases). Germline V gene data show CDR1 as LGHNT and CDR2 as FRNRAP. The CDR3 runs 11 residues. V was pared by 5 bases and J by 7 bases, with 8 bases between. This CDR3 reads CASGPGGGYTF. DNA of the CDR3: TGTGCTAGTGGTCCGGGGGGTGGCTACACCTTC.